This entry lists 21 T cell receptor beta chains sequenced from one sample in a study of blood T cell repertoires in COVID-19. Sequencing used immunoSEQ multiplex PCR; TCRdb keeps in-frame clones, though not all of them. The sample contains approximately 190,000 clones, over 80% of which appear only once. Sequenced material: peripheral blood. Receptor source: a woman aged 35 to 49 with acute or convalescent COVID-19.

The CDR3 protein is CASSEATYSNQPQHF. The CDR3 coding sequence is TGTGCCAGCAGTGAAGCGACATATAGCAATCAGCCCCAGCATTTT. The rearrangement joins TRBV2 to TRBJ1-5, with D unresolved. The length of the CDR3 is 15 residues. Germline CDR1 and CDR2: SNHLY and FYNNEI. V was cut by 0 bases and J by 0 bases, with 6 bases left in between.

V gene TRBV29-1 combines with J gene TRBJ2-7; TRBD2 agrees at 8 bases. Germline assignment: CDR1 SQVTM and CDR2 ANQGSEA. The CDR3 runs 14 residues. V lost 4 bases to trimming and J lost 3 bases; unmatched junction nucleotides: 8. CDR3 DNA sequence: TGCAGCGTTGGGCCGGGGGGGGCGGACTACGAGCAGTACTTC. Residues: CSVGPGGADYEQYF.

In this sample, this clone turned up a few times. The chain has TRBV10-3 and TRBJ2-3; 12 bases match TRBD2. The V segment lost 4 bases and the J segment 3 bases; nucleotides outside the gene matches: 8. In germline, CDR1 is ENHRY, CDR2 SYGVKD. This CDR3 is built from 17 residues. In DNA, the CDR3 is TGTGCCATCAGTGCTCGGGCTAGCGGGGGGGTTACAGATACGCAGTATTTT. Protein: CAISARASGGVTDTQYF.

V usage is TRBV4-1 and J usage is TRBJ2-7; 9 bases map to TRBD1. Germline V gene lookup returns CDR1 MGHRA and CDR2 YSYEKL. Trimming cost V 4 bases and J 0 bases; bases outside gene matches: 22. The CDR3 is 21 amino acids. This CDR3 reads CASSLLQSPGTGTDSSYEQYF. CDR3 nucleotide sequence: TGCGCCAGCAGCCTTCTGCAGTCCCCCGGGACAGGGACCGATAGCTCCTACGAGCAGTACTTC.

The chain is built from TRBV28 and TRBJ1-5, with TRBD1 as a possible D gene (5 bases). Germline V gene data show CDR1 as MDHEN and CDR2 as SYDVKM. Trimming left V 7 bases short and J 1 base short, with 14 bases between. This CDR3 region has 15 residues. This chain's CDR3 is CASTLGGSSNQPQHF. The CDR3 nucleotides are TGTGCCAGCACTCTGGGGGGTTCCAGCAATCAGCCCCAGCATTTT.

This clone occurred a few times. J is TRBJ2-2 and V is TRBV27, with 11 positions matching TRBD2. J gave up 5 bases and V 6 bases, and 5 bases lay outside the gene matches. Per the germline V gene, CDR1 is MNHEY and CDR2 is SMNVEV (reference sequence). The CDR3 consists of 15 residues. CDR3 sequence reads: CASRLAGAPTGELFF. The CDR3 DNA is TGTGCCAGCAGACTAGCGGGAGCCCCGACCGGGGAGCTGTTTTTT.

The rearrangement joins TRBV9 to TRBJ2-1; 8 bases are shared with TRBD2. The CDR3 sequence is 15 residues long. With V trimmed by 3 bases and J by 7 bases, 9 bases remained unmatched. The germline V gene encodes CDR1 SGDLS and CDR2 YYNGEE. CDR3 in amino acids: CASSGGTRGPNEQFF. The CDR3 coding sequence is TGTGCCAGCAGCGGGGGGACTAGGGGCCCTAATGAGCAGTTCTTC.

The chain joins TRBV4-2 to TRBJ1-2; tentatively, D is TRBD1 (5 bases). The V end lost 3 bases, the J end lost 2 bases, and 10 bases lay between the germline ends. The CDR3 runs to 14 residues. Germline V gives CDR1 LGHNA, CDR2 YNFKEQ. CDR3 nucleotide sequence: TGTGCCAGCAGCCACCTCAGGGAAAACTATGGCTACACCTTC. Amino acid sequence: CASSHLRENYGYTF.

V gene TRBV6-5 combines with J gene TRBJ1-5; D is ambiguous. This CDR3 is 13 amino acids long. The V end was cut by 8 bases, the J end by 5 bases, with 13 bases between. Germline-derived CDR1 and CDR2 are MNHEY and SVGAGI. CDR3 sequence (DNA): TGTGCCAGCGGGCAGAGGGAAGATCAGCCCCAGCATTTT. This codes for CASGQREDQPQHF.

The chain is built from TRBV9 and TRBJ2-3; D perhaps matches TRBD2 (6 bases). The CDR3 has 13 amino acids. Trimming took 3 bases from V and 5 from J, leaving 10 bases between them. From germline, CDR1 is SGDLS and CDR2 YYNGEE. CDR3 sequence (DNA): TGTGCCAGCAGCGCCTGGGGGGTAGATACGCAGTATTTT. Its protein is CASSAWGVDTQYF.

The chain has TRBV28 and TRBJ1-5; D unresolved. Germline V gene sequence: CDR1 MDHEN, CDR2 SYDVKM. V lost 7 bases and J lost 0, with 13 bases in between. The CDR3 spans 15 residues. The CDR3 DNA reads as TGTGCCAGCATCAATGGAGGGTATAGCAATCAGCCCCAGCATTTT. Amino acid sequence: CASINGGYSNQPQHF.

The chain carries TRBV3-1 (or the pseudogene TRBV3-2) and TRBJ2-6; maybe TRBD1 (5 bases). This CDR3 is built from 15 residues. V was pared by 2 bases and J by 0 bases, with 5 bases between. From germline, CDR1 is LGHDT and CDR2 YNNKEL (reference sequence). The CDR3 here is CASSQQGSGANVLTF. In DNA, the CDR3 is TGTGCCAGCAGCCAACAGGGCTCTGGGGCCAACGTCCTGACTTTC.

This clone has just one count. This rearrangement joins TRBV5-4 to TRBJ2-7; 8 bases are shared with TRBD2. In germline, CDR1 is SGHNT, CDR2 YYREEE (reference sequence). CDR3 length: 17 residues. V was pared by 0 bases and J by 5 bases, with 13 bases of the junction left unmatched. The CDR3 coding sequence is TGTGCCAGCAGCTTGGAACCTCCGGGTAGCGGGAACAACGAGCAGTACTTC. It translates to CASSLEPPGSGNNEQYF.

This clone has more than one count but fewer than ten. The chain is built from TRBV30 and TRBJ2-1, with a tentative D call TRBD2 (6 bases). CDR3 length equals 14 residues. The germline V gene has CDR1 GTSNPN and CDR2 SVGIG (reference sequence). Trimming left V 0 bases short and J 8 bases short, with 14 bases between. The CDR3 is CAWSVGDGGYEQFF. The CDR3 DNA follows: TGTGCCTGGAGTGTCGGGGACGGGGGATATGAGCAGTTCTTC.

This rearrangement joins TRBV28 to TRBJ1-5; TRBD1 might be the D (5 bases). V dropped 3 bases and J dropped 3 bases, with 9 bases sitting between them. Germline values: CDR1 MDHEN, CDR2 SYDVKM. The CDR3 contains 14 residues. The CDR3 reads CASSFRGFNQPQHF. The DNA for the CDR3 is TGTGCCAGCAGTTTTCGGGGGTTCAATCAGCCCCAGCATTTT.

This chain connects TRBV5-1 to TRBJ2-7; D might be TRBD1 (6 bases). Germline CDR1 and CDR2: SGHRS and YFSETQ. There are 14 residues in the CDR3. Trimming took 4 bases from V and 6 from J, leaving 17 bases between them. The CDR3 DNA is TGCGCCAGCAGCCCCCGGTTGACAGGAGGCGAGCAGTACTTC. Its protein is CASSPRLTGGEQYF.

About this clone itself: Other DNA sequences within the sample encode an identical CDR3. As DNA, the CDR3 is TGTGCCAGCTCTAGCGGGGCCTACGAGCAGTACTTC. Translated, it gives CASSSGAYEQYF. This chain joins TRBV12-3 or TRBV12-4 and TRBJ2-7; 9 bases map to TRBD2. The CDR3 totals 12 residues. J was trimmed by 2 bases and V by 8 bases; bases with no gene match: 1.

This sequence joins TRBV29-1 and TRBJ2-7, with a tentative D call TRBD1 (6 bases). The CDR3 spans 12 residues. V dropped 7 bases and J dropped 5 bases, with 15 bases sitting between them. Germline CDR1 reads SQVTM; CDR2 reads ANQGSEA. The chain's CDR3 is CSGGQVGDEQYF. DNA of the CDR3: TGCAGCGGGGGGCAGGTAGGTGACGAGCAGTACTTC.

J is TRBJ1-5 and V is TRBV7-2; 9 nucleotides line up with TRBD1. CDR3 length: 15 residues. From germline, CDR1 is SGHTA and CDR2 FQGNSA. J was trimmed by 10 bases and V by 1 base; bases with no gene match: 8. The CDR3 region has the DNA TGTGCCAGCAGCTTAGATGTGGGACAGGGTATACCCCAGCATTTT. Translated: CASSLDVGQGIPQHF.

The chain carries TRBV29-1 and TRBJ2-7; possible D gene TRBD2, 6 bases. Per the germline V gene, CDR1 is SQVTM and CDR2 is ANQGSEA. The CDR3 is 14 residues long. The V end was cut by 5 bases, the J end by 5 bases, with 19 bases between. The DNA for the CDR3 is TGCAGCGTTCTAGTGGGACTCTTAGCCCACGAGCAGTACTTC. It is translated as CSVLVGLLAHEQYF.

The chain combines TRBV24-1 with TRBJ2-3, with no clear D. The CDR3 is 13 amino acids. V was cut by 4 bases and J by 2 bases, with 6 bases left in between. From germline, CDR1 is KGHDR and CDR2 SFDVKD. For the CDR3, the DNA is TGTGCCACCAGTGAACCTAACACAGATACGCAGTATTTT. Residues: CATSEPNTDTQYF.